One and the same sample provided the 27 T cell receptor beta chains below, sequenced in a study of blood T cell repertoires in COVID-19. TCRdb keeps only in-frame clones here, not all; method: immunoSEQ multiplex PCR. Of about 180,000 clones listed, about 88% are singletons. The sequenced material came from PBMCs or T cells enriched from blood (not recorded which). Every receptor here comes from a human donor with acute COVID-19. The donor label of this sample is uncertain.

The chain uses TRBV11-2 and TRBJ2-2, with TRBD1 matching over 8 bases. This CDR3 has 18 residues. Trimming cost V 1 base and J 1 base; bases outside gene matches: 8. Germline CDR1 SGHAT, CDR2 FQNNGV. The CDR3 nucleotides read TGTGCCAGCAGCTTAGTCTCAGCGACAGGGGTGAACACCGGGGAGCTGTTTTTT. It encodes CASSLVSATGVNTGELFF.

There are a few counts of this clone. This chain uses TRBV9 with TRBJ2-1, with 7 bases lining up with TRBD2. V lost 0 bases to trimming and J lost 4 bases; unmatched junction nucleotides: 4. The CDR3 extends over 15 amino acids. Germline V gene lookup returns CDR1 SGDLS and CDR2 YYNGEE. The CDR3 DNA is TGTGCCAGCAGCGTAGGTAGAGCGGGATACAATGAGCAGTTCTTC. It translates to CASSVGRAGYNEQFF.

The V gene is TRBV9, the J gene TRBJ1-6; 8 bases align to TRBD1. The CDR3 runs to 14 residues. V dropped 0 bases and J dropped 10; count of bases not matched to a gene: 3. The germline gives CDR1 SGDLS, CDR2 YYNGEE. The CDR3 loop is CASSVDRGRSPLHF. CDR3 in DNA: TGTGCCAGCAGCGTAGACAGGGGGAGGTCACCCCTCCACTTT.

In this sample, this clone turned up once. The chain's CDR3 is CATSDSTGAPFRDGYTF. Written as DNA, the CDR3 is TGTGCCACCAGTGATTCGACAGGGGCTCCTTTCAGAGATGGCTACACCTTC. This chain links TRBV24-1 with TRBJ1-2; 8 bases are shared with TRBD1. The CDR3 runs to 17 residues. The V gene end was trimmed by 2 bases and the J gene end by 6 bases; junction bases not matched to a gene: 13. Germline CDR1 KGHDR, CDR2 SFDVKD.

V and J are TRBV3-1 (or the pseudogene TRBV3-2) and TRBJ2-5, with 12 positions matching TRBD2. Germline V gene sequence: CDR1 LGHDT, CDR2 YNNKEL (reference sequence). The CDR3 is made up of 15 amino acids. V was clipped by 6 bases and J by 3 bases; unmatched bases: 5. The CDR3 DNA sequence: TGTGCCAGCAGTCACCTAGCGGGGGGGGAAGAGACCCAGTACTTC. As protein: CASSHLAGGEETQYF.

This clone was counted a single time. The rearrangement uses TRBV28 and TRBJ2-3, with D possibly matching TRBD2 (5 bases). The CDR3 extends over 12 amino acids. V lost 5 bases, J lost 9 bases, and 12 bases lay in between. Germline values: CDR1 MDHEN, CDR2 SYDVKM. In DNA, the CDR3 is TGTGCCAGCAGTGGGGATGGGGAGACGCAGTATTTT. Protein: CASSGDGETQYF.

V gene TRBV7-9 combines with J gene TRBJ1-4; D perhaps matches TRBD1 (5 bases). The CDR3 runs to 13 residues. The germline V and J ends were trimmed by 8 bases and 6 bases, with 13 bases remaining between them. Germline V gives CDR1 SEHNR, CDR2 FQNEAQ (reference sequence). CDR3 DNA: TGTGCCAGCGCTCCCGGAGGGGATGAAAAACTGTTTTTT. Its translation is CASAPGGDEKLFF.

This clone was picked up one time. The rearrangement uses TRBV18 and TRBJ1-3; no clear D gene. V was clipped by 3 bases and J by 6 bases, with 9 bases between them. There are 13 residues in the CDR3. Germline CDR1 reads KGHSH; CDR2 reads LQKENI. This CDR3 is CASSPIGENTIYF. In DNA, the CDR3 is TGTGCCAGCTCACCGATCGGAGAAAACACCATATATTTT.

The CDR3 nucleotides read TGTGCTAGTGGGCCACCGACAGCTCTCTCCTACGAGCAGTACTTC. It specifies CASGPPTALSYEQYF. The rearrangement uses TRBV12-5 and TRBJ2-7; D is possibly TRBD1 (5 bases). The CDR3 runs to 15 residues. The germline gives CDR1 LGHNT, CDR2 FRNRAP. With 6 bases removed from V and 0 bases from J, the gap between germline ends came to 15 bases.

The genes are TRBV24-1 and TRBJ1-5; 10 nucleotides align to TRBD1. V lost 7 bases and J lost 3; bases outside the gene matches: 2. Germline CDR1 and CDR2: KGHDR and SFDVKD. There are 14 residues in the CDR3. DNA for the CDR3: TGTGCCACCAGAGGGACAGGGGCCAATCAGCCCCAGCATTTT. This encodes CATRGTGANQPQHF.

The V and J genes are TRBV19 and TRBJ2-3, with D possibly TRBD2 on 7 matching bases. The CDR3 spans 16 residues. Germline lookup yields CDR1 LNHDA and CDR2 SQIVND (reference sequence). V lost 9 bases, J lost 1 base, and 20 bases lay in between. The CDR3 sequence is CASKIRGGAGTDTQYF. The CDR3, as DNA: TGTGCCAGCAAAATTCGAGGGGGGGCCGGCACAGATACGCAGTATTTT. Full variable domain (missing parts from reference TRBV19 and TRBJ2-3): DGGITQSPKYLFRKEGQNVTLSCEQNLNHDAMYWYRQDPGQGLRLIYYSQIVNDFQKGDIAEGYSVSREKKESFPLTVTSAQKNPTAFYLCASKIRGGAGTDTQYFGPGTRLTVL.

This chain links TRBV9 with TRBJ1-1; D uncertain. The CDR3 has 13 amino acids. CDR1 SGDLS and CDR2 YYNGEE come from the germline V gene. Trimming stripped 1 base from V and 4 bases from J, with 8 bases between. This CDR3 is CASSVTGGTEAFF. CDR3 nucleotides: TGTGCCAGCAGCGTAACTGGAGGCACTGAAGCTTTCTTT.

The DNA of the CDR3 is TGTGCCAGCAGCTCGGCCGACGAGGGAAACTATGGCTACACCTTC. Translation: CASSSADEGNYGYTF. The rearrangement uses TRBV5-4 and TRBJ1-2, with no clear D. Germline V gene sequence: CDR1 SGHNT, CDR2 YYREEE (reference sequence). The CDR3 runs 15 residues. V dropped 3 bases and J dropped 2 bases, with 14 bases sitting between them.

The V gene is TRBV7-8, the J gene TRBJ2-7, with D perhaps TRBD1 (6 bases). V lost 5 bases and J 8 bases, leaving 13 bases between the germline ends. This CDR3 has 12 residues. Germline loops: CDR1 SGHVS, CDR2 FQNEAQ. CDR3 residues: CASSPSQGKQYF. The CDR3 DNA reads as TGTGCCAGCAGCCCGTCCCAGGGGAAGCAGTACTTC.

This chain links TRBV10-3 with TRBJ2-1; possibly TRBD1 for D (5 bases). Germline lookup yields CDR1 ENHRY and CDR2 SYGVKD. This CDR3 region has 15 residues. The ends were cut back, 4 bases at V and 6 bases at J, with 16 bases in the middle. CDR3 nucleotide sequence: TGTGCCATCAGTGTAGTGTCAGGGATCGGCAATGAGCAGTTCTTC. Its translation: CAISVVSGIGNEQFF.

The chain joins TRBV3-1 (or the pseudogene TRBV3-2) to TRBJ1-2; tentative D call: TRBD1 (6 bases). The CDR3 sequence is 13 residues long. The germline V and J ends were trimmed by 5 bases and 6 bases, with 13 bases remaining between them. Germline V lookup: CDR1 LGHDT, CDR2 YNNKEL (reference sequence). The CDR3 DNA sequence: TGTGCCAGCAGCTTAGGGGGGGGCGATGGCTACACCTTC. As protein: CASSLGGGDGYTF.

The chain recombines TRBV10-3 with TRBJ2-5, with 7 bases lining up with TRBD1. The CDR3 spans 15 residues. Trimming removed 5 bases from V and 1 base from J; junction bases left unmatched: 7. Germline assignment: CDR1 ENHRY and CDR2 SYGVKD. CDR3 sequence: CAISSSGTAQETQYF. Here the CDR3 DNA reads TGTGCCATCAGTTCTTCCGGGACAGCCCAAGAGACCCAGTACTTC.

The J gene is TRBJ1-2, the V gene TRBV27; 7 bases match TRBD1. The germline V gene encodes CDR1 MNHEY and CDR2 SMNVEV (reference sequence). The CDR3 consists of 14 residues. Germline trimming cut 6 bases from V and 5 bases from J; bases unmatched to any gene: 9. The chain's CDR3 is CASSPLGTVYGYTF. DNA of the CDR3: TGTGCCAGCAGCCCCCTCGGGACAGTTTATGGCTACACCTTC.

This chain links TRBV7-8 with TRBJ1-4; 7 bases agree with TRBD1. CDR1 is SGHVS and CDR2 is FQNEAQ in the germline V gene. The CDR3 length is 17 residues. V shed 2 bases, J shed 3 bases, and the junction held 9 bases outside the gene matches. CDR3 region: CASSLRGRGTSNEKLFF. The CDR3 DNA sequence: TGTGCCAGCAGCTTAAGGGGCAGGGGGACGTCTAATGAAAAACTGTTTTTT. The whole variable domain, remainder taken from reference TRBV7-8 and TRBJ1-4, is GAGVSQSPRYKVAKRGQDVALRCDPISGHVSLFWYQQALGQGPEFLTYFQNEAQLDKSGLPSDRFFAERPEGSVSTLKIQRTQQEDSAVYLCASSLRGRGTSNEKLFFGSGTQLSVL.

The chain combines TRBV5-1 with TRBJ2-7; 10 positions match TRBD1. J was trimmed by 2 bases and V by 4 bases; bases with no gene match: 15. The germline V gene encodes CDR1 SGHRS and CDR2 YFSETQ. The CDR3 loop spans 18 amino acids. The chain's CDR3 is CASSPGQGGNIFTYEQYF. CDR3 sequence (DNA): TGCGCCAGCAGCCCCGGACAGGGGGGAAATATCTTTACCTACGAGCAGTACTTC.

This clone was seen a single time. The genes are TRBV7-2 and TRBJ2-7; 13 bases match TRBD2. This CDR3 has 15 amino acids. Unmatched junction bases numbered 6, after V lost 5 bases and J lost 5 bases. The germline gives CDR1 SGHTA, CDR2 FQGNSA. The CDR3 bases are TGTGCCAGCAGCACCACTAGCGGGGGGGCCAACGAGCAGTACTTC. It translates to CASSTTSGGANEQYF.

This chain joins TRBV7-6 and TRBJ2-2; TRBD2 aligns across 15 bases. The CDR3 has 20 residues. The ends lost 4 bases at V and 0 bases at J; junction bases unmatched: 9. Germline V gene lookup returns CDR1 SGHVS and CDR2 FNYEAQ. CDR3 nucleotides: TGTGCCAGCAGCTCGGTGTCGGGACTAGCGGGAGGAGCGAACACCGGGGAGCTGTTTTTT. This encodes CASSSVSGLAGGANTGELFF.

A note on this clone: The sample holds other DNA sequences that translate to the same CDR3. The rearrangement links TRBV20-1 to TRBJ2-5, with no clear D. Germline CDR1 reads DFQATT; CDR2 reads SNEGSKA (reference sequence). V lost 2 bases, J lost 4 bases, and 5 bases lay in between. The CDR3 consists of 11 residues. CDR3 bases: TGCAGTGCTAGACCCCTAGAGACCCAGTACTTC. Translating it yields CSARPLETQYF.

The V call is TRBV18, the J call TRBJ2-1; unclear D gene. CDR1 and CDR2 (germline): KGHSH, LQKENI. The CDR3 length is 14 residues. The germline V and J ends were trimmed by 2 bases and 4 bases, with 9 bases remaining between them. CDR3 amino acids: CASSPGQAYNEQFF. The CDR3 DNA is TGTGCCAGCTCACCAGGCCAGGCTTACAATGAGCAGTTCTTC.

This chain joins TRBV18 and TRBJ1-1, with D hard to call. In germline, CDR1 is KGHSH, CDR2 LQKENI. The CDR3 runs 13 residues. Trimming took off 4 bases at V and 4 bases at J, with 10 bases between the two ends. CDR3 nucleotides: TGTGCCAGCTCACGCGGGCAAGGCACTGAAGCTTTCTTT. It specifies CASSRGQGTEAFF.

This chain connects TRBV30 to TRBJ1-1, with no clear D. Trimming took off 3 bases at V and 4 bases at J, with 12 bases between the two ends. The CDR3 length is 13 residues. Germline V gene lookup returns CDR1 GTSNPN and CDR2 SVGIG (reference sequence). CDR3 in DNA: TGTGCCTGGAGCGCGGTCGAGGGCACTGAAGCTTTCTTT. Its translation: CAWSAVEGTEAFF.

The chain is built from TRBV2 and TRBJ2-1; D is perhaps TRBD2 (5 bases). CDR3 length equals 12 residues. Trimming took 6 bases from V and 7 from J, leaving 10 bases between them. Per germline, CDR1 SNHLY and CDR2 FYNNEI. CDR3 in amino acids: CASRPTRNEQFF. CDR3 nucleotide sequence: TGTGCCAGCAGGCCCACTAGGAATGAGCAGTTCTTC.